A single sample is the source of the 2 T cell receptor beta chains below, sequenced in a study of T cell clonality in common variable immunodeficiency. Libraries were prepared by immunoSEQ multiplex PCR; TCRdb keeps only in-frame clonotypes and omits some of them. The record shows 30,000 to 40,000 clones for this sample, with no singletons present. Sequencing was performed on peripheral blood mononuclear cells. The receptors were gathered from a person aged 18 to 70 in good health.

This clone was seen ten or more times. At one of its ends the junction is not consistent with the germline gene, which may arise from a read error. The CDR3 spells CASSLDRASEQFF. The CDR3 DNA, read in part, is TGTGCTAGCAGCTTAGACAGGGCGTCTGAG. The chain combines TRBV7-7 with TRBJ2-1, with TRBD1 matching 7 bases. The CDR3 extends 3 residues past the end of the read, so its final part is completed from the germline J gene. The CDR3 is 13 residues long. CDR1 and CDR2 from the germline V gene are SSHAT and FNYEAQ (reference sequence).

The sequenced CDR3 bases are TGCGCCAGCACCCGGGACAGCATTATCACCGGGGAG. Its protein product is CASTRDSIITGE. The CDR3, in full, reads CASTRDSIITGELFF. The chain combines TRBV10-2 with TRBJ2-2; TRBD1 agrees at 7 bases. Coverage ceases 3 residues before the CDR3 finishes, and the germline J gene fills in the end. Germline CDR1 WSHSY, CDR2 SAAADI. The CDR3 loop spans 15 amino acids. J lost 4 bases, V lost 7 bases, and 9 bases had no gene match.